The next 26 T cell receptor beta chains were all read from a single sample in a study of blood T cell repertoires in COVID-19. Clones were read by immunoSEQ multiplex PCR, and TCRdb kept only the in-frame ones, dropping some. The table includes roughly 250,000 clones, roughly 88% detected once. Source material: PBMCs or T cells enriched from blood (not recorded which). The receptors stem from a middle-aged woman with acute COVID-19.

V and J are TRBV5-6 and TRBJ2-3; the D gene is possibly TRBD2 (5 bases). Germline CDR1 reads SGHDT; CDR2 reads YYEEEE. V was shortened by 0 bases and J by 1 base, with 6 bases between the two germline ends. The CDR3 consists of 14 residues. Here the CDR3 reads CASSLVSGTDTQYF. CDR3 bases: TGTGCCAGCAGCTTGGTTAGCGGCACAGATACGCAGTATTTT.

The genes are TRBV12-3 or TRBV12-4 and TRBJ2-2; D not certain. Trimming shortened V by 6 bases and J by 3 bases, and 8 bases separated the two germline ends. There are 13 residues in the CDR3. The CDR3 loop is CASSPLDTGELFF. CDR3 nucleotides: TGTGCCAGCAGCCCCCTCGACACCGGGGAGCTGTTTTTT.

The chain combines TRBV11-3 with TRBJ1-2; perhaps TRBD1 as D (6 bases). The V end was cut by 1 base, the J end by 3 bases, with 15 bases between. CDR1 and CDR2 from the germline V gene are SGHNT and YENEEA. This CDR3 region has 16 residues. CDR3 in amino acids: CASSLAGGAGDYGYTF. Written as DNA, the CDR3 is TGTGCCAGCAGCTTAGCAGGAGGTGCAGGGGACTATGGCTACACCTTC. The variable domain in full, completed from reference TRBV11-3 and TRBJ1-2, reads EAGVVQSPRYKIIEKKQPVAFWCNPISGHNTLYWYLQNLGQGPELLIRYENEEAVDDSQLPKDRFSAERLKGVDSTLKIQPAELGDSAVYLCASSLAGGAGDYGYTFGSGTRLTVV.

The V and J genes are TRBV24-1 and TRBJ2-1, with 13 bases matching TRBD2. With V trimmed by 3 bases and J by 2 bases, 3 bases remained unmatched. This CDR3 has 17 residues. The germline CDR1 and CDR2 sequences are KGHDR and SFDVKD. The CDR3 sequence: CATSDATSGRTYNEQFF. CDR3 nucleotide sequence: TGTGCCACCAGTGATGCGACTAGCGGGAGGACCTACAATGAGCAGTTCTTC.

The chain recombines TRBV19 with TRBJ1-4; the D is unclear. This CDR3 is built from 14 residues. The V end was cut by 6 bases, the J end by 7 bases, with 15 bases between. Germline V gene data show CDR1 as LNHDA and CDR2 as SQIVND (reference sequence). The DNA of the CDR3 is TGTGCCAGTAGCCCCGGGGTGCTGGGTGAAAAACTGTTTTTT. Protein product: CASSPGVLGEKLFF.

The V and J genes are TRBV6-2 or TRBV6-3 and TRBJ2-7, with TRBD2 matching 10 bases. The ends lost 6 bases at V and 3 bases at J; junction bases unmatched: 5. This CDR3 contains 14 residues. CDR1 and CDR2 (germline): MNHEY, SVGEGT. CDR3 DNA sequence: TGTGCCAGCAGCCTCCGGACTAGCGGCTACGAGCAGTACTTC. Amino acids: CASSLRTSGYEQYF.

This chain uses TRBV5-8 with TRBJ1-1; D gene uncertain. The CDR3 sequence is 17 residues long. Trimming pared 4 bases from V and 7 bases from J, leaving 26 bases between. CDR1 and CDR2 from the germline V gene are SGHTS and YDEGEE. CDR3 loop: CASSPGRTSGSGGEAFF. The DNA for the CDR3 is TGTGCCAGCAGCCCCGGACGTACTAGCGGTTCTGGAGGTGAAGCTTTCTTT.

V and J are TRBV14 and TRBJ2-1; no definite D call. V lost 4 bases and J 0 bases, leaving 7 bases between the germline ends. The CDR3 covers 14 residues. CDR1 and CDR2 (germline): SGHDN, FVKESK. CDR3 DNA sequence: TGTGCCAGCAGCCGTGTGAGCTCCTACAATGAGCAGTTCTTC. Its translation: CASSRVSSYNEQFF.

This chain uses TRBV18 with TRBJ1-4, with 9 bases fitting TRBD1. V lost 0 bases, J lost 8 bases, and 4 bases stayed unmatched. The CDR3 runs to 15 residues. The germline V gene encodes CDR1 KGHSH and CDR2 LQKENI. The CDR3 sequence is CASSPPGTGREKLFF. The CDR3 bases are TGTGCCAGCTCACCACCGGGGACAGGGAGGGAAAAACTGTTTTTT.

This rearrangement joins TRBV25-1 to TRBJ1-1; D not certain. The germline V and J ends were trimmed by 6 bases and 4 bases, with 15 bases remaining between them. The length of the CDR3 is 14 residues. The germline CDR1 and CDR2 sequences are MGHDK and SYGVNS. Here the CDR3 reads CASRLRRGLTEAFF. CDR3 sequence (DNA): TGTGCCAGCAGACTCAGGCGGGGTCTCACTGAAGCTTTCTTT.

This chain joins TRBV11-3 and TRBJ2-5; D is perhaps TRBD1 (5 bases). V was pared by 1 base and J by 2 bases, with 14 bases between. Germline CDR1 reads SGHNT; CDR2 reads YENEEA. This CDR3 region has 16 residues. The CDR3 here is CASSLGVGRAQETQYF. CDR3 nucleotide sequence: TGTGCCAGCAGCTTAGGAGTAGGCAGGGCACAAGAGACCCAGTACTTC.

The gene calls are TRBV6-5 and TRBJ2-3; D remains unclear. CDR1 and CDR2 (germline): MNHEY, SVGAGI. The CDR3 totals 16 residues. Deletions cut 0 bases from V and 2 bases from J, with 12 bases between. CDR3 sequence reads: CASSYSAGNPTDTQYF. CDR3 DNA sequence: TGTGCCAGCAGTTACTCGGCAGGCAACCCCACAGATACGCAGTATTTT.

The chain links TRBV27 to TRBJ2-4; D gene uncertain. The CDR3 runs to 14 residues. The V gene lost 4 bases and the J gene lost 0 bases, with 7 bases spanning the gap. Germline CDR1 and CDR2: MNHEY and SMNVEV (reference sequence). The CDR3 spells CASSYPVAKNIQYF. CDR3 DNA: TGTGCCAGCAGTTATCCAGTAGCCAAAAACATTCAGTACTTC.

V usage is TRBV14 and J usage is TRBJ1-4; unclear D gene. The V end was cut by 0 bases, the J end by 6 bases, with 2 bases between. Germline loops: CDR1 SGHDN, CDR2 FVKESK. This CDR3 spans 12 amino acids. In nucleotides, the CDR3 is TGTGCCAGCAGCCAAGACGATGAAAAACTGTTTTTT. Its protein is CASSQDDEKLFF.

The V and J genes are TRBV9 and TRBJ2-3, with D uncertain. The CDR3 extends over 14 amino acids. Germline V lookup: CDR1 SGDLS, CDR2 YYNGEE. V was pared by 0 bases and J by 1 base, with 6 bases between. The CDR3 nucleotides are TGTGCCAGCAGCGTAGTCCCAGGCACAGATACGCAGTATTTT. Translation gives CASSVVPGTDTQYF. The full variable domain, in which reference TRBV9 and TRBJ2-3 provide the parts outside the CDR3, is DSGVTQTPKHLITATGQRVTLRCSPRSGDLSVYWYQQSLDQGLQFLIQYYNGEERAKGNILERFSAQQFPDLHSELNLSSLELGDSALYFCASSVVPGTDTQYFGPGTRLTVL.

This chain connects TRBV19 to TRBJ1-2, with a possible D match to TRBD1 (5 bases). Trimming shortened V by 4 bases and J by 4 bases, and 13 bases separated the two germline ends. The CDR3 runs to 14 residues. Germline CDR1 reads LNHDA; CDR2 reads SQIVND (reference sequence). The CDR3 DNA follows: TGTGCCAGTAGTACCCCAGACAGCCTCTATGGCTACACCTTC. Translated: CASSTPDSLYGYTF. The complete variable domain, with remaining parts taken from reference TRBV19 and TRBJ1-2, reads DGGITQSPKYLFRKEGQNVTLSCEQNLNHDAMYWYRQDPGQGLRLIYYSQIVNDFQKGDIAEGYSVSREKKESFPLTVTSAQKNPTAFYLCASSTPDSLYGYTFGSGTRLTVV.

The chain employs TRBV6-6 and TRBJ2-6; D gene uncertain. The CDR3 runs 17 residues. CDR1 is MNHNY, CDR2 SVGAGI, per germline (reference sequence). V was cut by 5 bases and J by 0 bases, with 14 bases left in between. CDR3 protein: CASSPRVPNSGANVLTF. CDR3 sequence (DNA): TGTGCCAGCAGTCCCCGGGTCCCGAACTCTGGGGCCAACGTCCTGACTTTC.

The chain is built from TRBV5-1 and TRBJ2-5; 9 bases map to TRBD1. The CDR3 is 17 amino acids. V was pared by 1 base and J by 7 bases, with 14 bases of the junction left unmatched. The germline V gene encodes CDR1 SGHRS and CDR2 YFSETQ. This chain's CDR3 is CASSLSSGTGYPRTQYF. As DNA, the CDR3 is TGCGCCAGCAGCTTGTCGTCCGGGACAGGGTACCCTCGGACCCAGTACTTC.

CDR3 loop: CASSPDGTRNTEAFF. The DNA for the CDR3 is TGTGCCAGCAGCCCAGATGGGACAAGGAACACTGAAGCTTTCTTT. This chain connects TRBV7-9 to TRBJ1-1; D is possibly TRBD1 (6 bases). Per germline, CDR1 SEHNR and CDR2 FQNEAQ (reference sequence). The CDR3 extends over 15 amino acids. The ends were cut back, 5 bases at V and 1 base at J, with 14 bases in the middle. The variable domain in full, completed from reference TRBV7-9 and TRBJ1-1, reads DTGVSQNPRHKITKRGQNVTFRCDPISEHNRLYWYRQTLGQGPEFLTYFQNEAQLEKSRLLSDRFSAERPKGSFSTLEIQRTEQGDSAMYLCASSPDGTRNTEAFFGQGTRLTVV.

This clone has only one observation. The V gene is TRBV11-3, the J gene TRBJ1-3, with TRBD1 matching over 12 bases. The CDR3 has 18 amino acids. Trimming at V came to 6 bases and at J to 0 bases, leaving 9 bases not matched to a gene. Germline V gene lookup returns CDR1 SGHNT and CDR2 YENEEA. The CDR3 DNA is TGTGCCAGCAGTGGCCGGGACAGGGGGCCAATCTCTGGAAACACCATATATTTT. It is translated as CASSGRDRGPISGNTIYF.

V gene TRBV19 combines with J gene TRBJ1-2; 8 bases match TRBD1. J lost 7 bases, V lost 1 base, and 8 bases had no gene match. CDR1 and CDR2 (germline): LNHDA, SQIVND (reference sequence). CDR3 size: 15 residues. The CDR3 is CASSIAQDRVFGYTF. The CDR3 DNA follows: TGTGCCAGTAGTATAGCGCAGGACAGGGTTTTTGGCTACACCTTC.

The table lists this clone with a few counts. The rearrangement joins TRBV7-8 to TRBJ1-2; a possible D gene is TRBD1 (5 bases). Germline assignment: CDR1 SGHVS and CDR2 FQNEAQ. The CDR3 has 16 residues. The V gene lost 3 bases and the J gene lost 5 bases, with 19 bases spanning the gap. The CDR3 nucleotides are TGTGCCAGCAGCTTCCAGGGAGGCTCGGGTGTATATGGCTACACCTTC. Residues: CASSFQGGSGVYGYTF.

The chain has TRBV11-3 and TRBJ2-4; D gene uncertain. The CDR3 has 14 amino acids. Germline loops: CDR1 SGHNT, CDR2 YENEEA. Trimming left V 4 bases short and J 1 base short, with 8 bases between. DNA of the CDR3: TGTGCCAGCAGCTACCTGAGGGCCAAAAACATTCAGTACTTC. Encoded protein: CASSYLRAKNIQYF.

The CDR3 DNA reads as TGTGCCAGCAGCCAAGAACCCTCGGGAGTGTGGGGAAACACCATATATTTT. Translating it yields CASSQEPSGVWGNTIYF. V gene TRBV14 combines with J gene TRBJ1-3, with D uncertain. Trimming left V 0 bases short and J 4 bases short, with 16 bases between. The CDR3 has 17 amino acids. Germline V CDR1 and CDR2: SGHDN, FVKESK.

The chain uses TRBV5-6 and TRBJ2-1; no definite D call. CDR1 is SGHDT, CDR2 YYEEEE, per germline. V was shortened by 2 bases and J by 6 bases, with 9 bases between the two germline ends. The CDR3 runs to 13 residues. The CDR3 DNA sequence: TGTGCCAGCAGCTTCTCGCCCAGCAATGAGCAGTTCTTC. Protein product: CASSFSPSNEQFF.

Many counts were recorded for this clone. The genes are TRBV20-1 and TRBJ1-2; unclear D gene. The CDR3 is 13 residues long. Germline V gene sequence: CDR1 DFQATT, CDR2 SNEGSKA (reference sequence). Deletions cut 3 bases from V and 4 bases from J, with 12 bases between. In nucleotides, the CDR3 is TGCAGTGCTAGTTCCGGGGAGTCCTATGGCTACACCTTC. It specifies CSASSGESYGYTF.